The subject of this entry is one TCR beta chain. This entry is derived from a study of blood T cell repertoires in COVID-19. Study summary: PBMCs, B-cell-depleted T cells, or T cells provided the cDNA or gDNA that made up the material.

CDR1 SGHNT and CDR2 YYREEE come from the germline V gene (reference sequence). The ends lost 5 bases at V and 4 bases at J; junction bases unmatched: 9. The CDR3 has 15 amino acids. Per the study methods: Estimation of nucleated cell counts was performed using reference gene primer amplification. The assay was immunoSEQ multiplex PCR, and TCRdb's table has in-frame clones only and misses some. V and J calls and clone size are those listed in that table; D and trimming were worked out from the DNA. The sample includes around 500,000 clones, approximately 83% of them seen just once. Specimen: peripheral blood. The chain is built from TRBV5-4 and TRBJ2-7, with TRBD1 matching over 10 bases. The source of this sequence is a human donor in a cohort sampled during active COVID-19. The CDR3 here is CASSPGQGEGYEQYF. CDR3 DNA: TGTGCCAGCAGTCCCGGACAGGGGGAAGGGTACGAGCAGTACTTC.